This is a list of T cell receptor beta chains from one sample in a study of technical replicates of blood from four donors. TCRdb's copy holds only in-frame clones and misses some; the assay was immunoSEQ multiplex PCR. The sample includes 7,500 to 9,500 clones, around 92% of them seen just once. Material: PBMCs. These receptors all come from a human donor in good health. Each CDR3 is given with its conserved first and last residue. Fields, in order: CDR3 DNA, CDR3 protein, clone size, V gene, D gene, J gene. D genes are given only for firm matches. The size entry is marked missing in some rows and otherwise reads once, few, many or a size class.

TGTGCCAGTAGTATAGGGCAGGCGTATAGCAATCAGCCCCAGCATTTT,CASSIGQAYSNQPQHF,NA,TRBV19,NA,TRBJ1-5
TGTGCCAGCAGCTCAGGACAGGGGGTTGGGACCCAGTACTTC,CASSSGQGVGTQYF,NA,TRBV7-8,TRBD1,TRBJ2-5
TGTGCCAGCAGTTTCCCGGGACAGCAAGAGACCCAGTACTTC,CASSFPGQQETQYF,NA,TRBV13,TRBD1,TRBJ2-5
TGCGCCAGCAGGGAGGTAGTAGCGGGAGATTCGTACAATGAGCAGTTCTTC,CASREVVAGDSYNEQFF,NA,TRBV5-1,TRBD2,TRBJ2-1
TGTGCCAGCAGACCCCGGACAGGTAGCAATCAGCCCCAGCATTTT,CASRPRTGSNQPQHF,NA,TRBV6-5,TRBD1,TRBJ1-5
TGTGCCAGCAACACCCAGGGTTTCTCTGGAAACACCATATATTTT,CASNTQGFSGNTIYF,NA,TRBV28,NA,TRBJ1-3
TGCAGCGTTCAGGGGCAAGGGGCGGGAGTCGGGCAGTTCTTC,CSVQGQGAGVGQFF,once,TRBV29-1,NA,TRBJ2-1
TGTGCCAGCAGCCTGGGACAGGGGTCCACCGGGGAGCTGTTTTTT,CASSLGQGSTGELFF,NA,TRBV7-9,TRBD1,TRBJ2-2
TGCGCCAGCAGACTAGCCACCTACGAGCAGTACTTC,CASRLATYEQYF,NA,TRBV10-1,NA,TRBJ2-7
TGTGCCAGCAGCCGAAGAACCCGGGGATCCTACGAGCAGTACTTC,CASSRRTRGSYEQYF,once,TRBV6-5,NA,TRBJ2-7
TGCGCCAGCAGCCCCGACTCGAGTAACTATGGCTACACCTTC,CASSPDSSNYGYTF,NA,TRBV5-1,NA,TRBJ1-2
TGTGCCAGCAGTAGCGGGAGCACCGGGGAGCTGTTTTTT,CASSSGSTGELFF,NA,TRBV6-4,TRBD2,TRBJ2-2
TGCAGCGTTGCCCAGGGGGCCAGGCAGCCCCAGCATTTT,CSVAQGARQPQHF,NA,TRBV29-1,TRBD1,TRBJ1-5
TGTGCCACCCAGACCGGGGGGACTGAAGCTTTCTTT,CATQTGGTEAFF,NA,TRBV7-8,NA,TRBJ1-1
TGTGCCAGCAGCTTGATCACTAGCGGGGTCACCGGGGAGCTGTTTTTT,CASSLITSGVTGELFF,once,TRBV5-5,TRBD2,TRBJ2-2
TGTGCCAGCAGAGAGCCGGGGGATATCTCCGGGGAGCTGTTTTTT,CASREPGDISGELFF,NA,TRBV25-1,NA,TRBJ2-2
TGTGCCAGCAGCCTAGCGGGAAACGGAGGGACCGGGGAGCTGTTTTTT,CASSLAGNGGTGELFF,once,TRBV7-9,TRBD2,TRBJ2-2
TGTGCCAGCAGCCCGACCAGGGAGGGCACTGAAGCTTTCTTT,CASSPTREGTEAFF,NA,TRBV7-9,NA,TRBJ1-1
TGCGCCAGCAGCTTGGGACAGACCTACAATGAGCAGTTCTTC,CASSLGQTYNEQFF,NA,TRBV5-1,NA,TRBJ2-1
TGTGCCAGCAGTGGATGGACAGGGCCCTCCTACGAGCAGTACTTC,CASSGWTGPSYEQYF,NA,TRBV25-1,TRBD1,TRBJ2-7
TGCAGCGTTCTTGGGACTAGTAGCCACGAGCAGTACTTC,CSVLGTSSHEQYF,NA,TRBV29-1,TRBD2,TRBJ2-7
TGTGCCTGGAGTGCGGGACTACGAACAGATACGCAGTATTTT,CAWSAGLRTDTQYF,NA,TRBV30,TRBD2,TRBJ2-3
TGCAGCGTTTCATACAGCCTCTCTGGAAACACCATATATTTT,CSVSYSLSGNTIYF,NA,TRBV29-1,NA,TRBJ1-3
TGTGCCAGCACCCGAAACGGGGTAGACGGTGAAAAACTGTTTTTT,CASTRNGVDGEKLFF,NA,TRBV6-1,NA,TRBJ1-4
TGTGCCAGCAGTGAATGGGGACAGTCCAATCAGCCCCAGCATTTT,CASSEWGQSNQPQHF,NA,TRBV6-1,TRBD1,TRBJ1-5
TGCGCCAGCAGTCCTCTGTACCGGGACTACGCTAGAGATACGCAGTATTTT,CASSPLYRDYARDTQYF,once,TRBV4-1,TRBD2,TRBJ2-3
TGTGCCAGCAGCTTAGGTAGACAGGGCAACTATGGCTACACCTTC,CASSLGRQGNYGYTF,once,TRBV7-8,TRBD1,TRBJ1-2
TGTGCCAGCAGCGGACAGGGGGCTATTCCCGGGGAGCTGTTTTTT,CASSGQGAIPGELFF,NA,TRBV6-4,TRBD1,TRBJ2-2
TGTGCCAGTAGTATGGAGGGCTTTTCGAACACTGAAGCTTTCTTT,CASSMEGFSNTEAFF,once,TRBV19,NA,TRBJ1-1
TGTGCCAGCAGTGAAGGGGGAGGGGCCTACGAGCAGTACTTC,CASSEGGGAYEQYF,NA,TRBV6-1,TRBD2,TRBJ2-7
TGCGCCAGCAGCCAAGATTGGGGGGTTTCAGAGACCCAGTACTTC,CASSQDWGVSETQYF,NA,TRBV4-1,NA,TRBJ2-5
TGTGCCTGGAATACAGGGGCCTCCAATCAGCCCCAGCATTTT,CAWNTGASNQPQHF,NA,TRBV30,TRBD1,TRBJ1-5
TGTGCCAGCAGCTTGTGGAAAGCGGGAAATACCTACAATGAGCAGTTCTTC,CASSLWKAGNTYNEQFF,NA,TRBV5-4,TRBD2,TRBJ2-1
TGTGCCAGCAGTGATTGGGACATTACCTACGAGCAGTACTTC,CASSDWDITYEQYF,once,TRBV25-1,NA,TRBJ2-7
TGCGCCAGCAGCGTAAGGGGGCGCGTTGAAGCTTTCTTT,CASSVRGRVEAFF,NA,TRBV5-1,TRBD1,TRBJ1-1
TGTGCCAGCAGTTACGGAGCAGGGGCCTCCTACGAGCAGTACTTC,CASSYGAGASYEQYF,NA,TRBV6-6,NA,TRBJ2-7
TGTGCCAGTAGTGGTAGGGGGAAATCGGGAGAGACCCAGTACTTC,CASSGRGKSGETQYF,NA,TRBV19,NA,TRBJ2-5
TGTGCCACCCAGACAGGGGAGTCCTACGAGCAGTACTTC,CATQTGESYEQYF,NA,TRBV10-3,TRBD1,TRBJ2-7
TGTGCCAGCAGTGAACTTCCTAATGAAAAACTGTTTTTT,CASSELPNEKLFF,NA,TRBV2,NA,TRBJ1-4
TGTGCTAGTGGTTTGGTACTAGGACAGGGGCCCTGGGAGCAGTACTTC,CASGLVLGQGPWEQYF,NA,TRBV12-5,TRBD1,TRBJ2-7
TGCAGCATATTTGGGACATCGAACACTGAAGCTTTCTTT,CSIFGTSNTEAFF,NA,TRBV29-1,NA,TRBJ1-1
TGTGCCAGCAGTTTAATTTCTTGGTTGGGCAGAACGTACGAGCAGTACTTC,CASSLISWLGRTYEQYF,NA,TRBV28,NA,TRBJ2-7
TGTGCCAGCACCTTGAGGACAGGGATGGCAGATACGCAGTATTTT,CASTLRTGMADTQYF,NA,TRBV5-6,TRBD1,TRBJ2-3
TGTGCCAGCGATGAGCCTCTCTCTTACGAGCAGTACTTC,CASDEPLSYEQYF,NA,TRBV2,NA,TRBJ2-7
TGTGCCAGCAGCTTAAGGCGGGAGTTCCAAGAGACCCAGTACTTC,CASSLRREFQETQYF,NA,TRBV7-6,TRBD2,TRBJ2-5
TGTGCCAGCAGTTTACCCTCGACAGGGGGTAATCAGCCCCAGCATTTT,CASSLPSTGGNQPQHF,NA,TRBV28,TRBD1,TRBJ1-5
TGTGCCAGCAGATGGGGACTAGCAAGCTCCTACAATGAGCAGTTCTTC,CASRWGLASSYNEQFF,NA,TRBV7-9,TRBD2,TRBJ2-1
TGTGCCAGCAGTGAAGTCCCGGGACAGCACAATCAGCCCCAGCATTTT,CASSEVPGQHNQPQHF,NA,TRBV6-1,TRBD1,TRBJ1-5
TGTGCCAGCAGCGTAACAGGCCTTCCCTTCTACGAGCAGTACTTC,CASSVTGLPFYEQYF,NA,TRBV6-5,NA,TRBJ2-7
TGTGCCAGTAGTATTTGGACAGGCGGCTCTGGAAACACCATATATTTT,CASSIWTGGSGNTIYF,once,TRBV19,TRBD1,TRBJ1-3
TGTGCCAGCAGCTTAGTGGAGGGCGGGGGCACTGAAGCTTTCTTT,CASSLVEGGGTEAFF,NA,TRBV7-8,NA,TRBJ1-1
TGTGCCAGCTCTGCTGCGGGAATTTCCCACAATGAGCAGTTCTTC,CASSAAGISHNEQFF,once,TRBV18,NA,TRBJ2-1
TGTGCCAGCAGCTTAGTAGTCGTCGGGACAGCCTCCTACGAGCAGTACTTC,CASSLVVVGTASYEQYF,NA,TRBV7-8,TRBD1,TRBJ2-7
TGTGCCATCAGTGAGAACTCCGGGGTAAGGTCTTATGGCTACACCTTC,CAISENSGVRSYGYTF,few,TRBV10-3,NA,TRBJ1-2
TGCAGCGTTGGACTATACAATGAGCAGTTCTTC,CSVGLYNEQFF,NA,TRBV29-1,NA,TRBJ2-1
TGTGCCACCAGCAGAGACAGGCACAATCAGCCCCAGCATTTT,CATSRDRHNQPQHF,NA,TRBV15,NA,TRBJ1-5
TGTGCCACCAGCAGAGATCCTGGGAGAGAGCAGTACTTC,CATSRDPGREQYF,NA,TRBV15,NA,TRBJ2-7
TGTGCCAGCTCACCAGGGGGGGTTGGTCAGCCCCAGCATTTT,CASSPGGVGQPQHF,NA,TRBV18,NA,TRBJ1-5
TGTGCCAGCAGTGAGACTAGCGGATGGATGAACCCCGGGGAGCTGTTTTTT,CASSETSGWMNPGELFF,NA,TRBV2,TRBD2,TRBJ2-2